This T cell receptor (beta chain) was documented in a study of blood T cells in healthy people across ages. The germline V gene has CDR1 MDHEN and CDR2 SYDVKM. This CDR3 comprises 13 residues. Trimming took off 8 bases at V and 2 bases at J, with 10 bases between the two ends. A sample-barcoded 5' primer and a J-beta primer mix were used in a second PCR of about 6 to 12 cycles. TCRdb re-analysed the 5' RACE reads in MiXCR, keeping a single row per CDR3 protein. The sample includes 850,000 to 950,000 distinct CDR3 sequences, more than 25% of them seen just once. The chain combines TRBV28 with TRBJ2-4; D assignment may be TRBD1 or TRBD2 (5 bases each). The sequence came from a woman older than 75 in good health. What was sequenced was blood. CDR3 residues: CASDGGTKNIQYF. The CDR3 DNA reads as TGTGCCAGCGATGGGGGAACCAAAAACATTCAGTACTTC.